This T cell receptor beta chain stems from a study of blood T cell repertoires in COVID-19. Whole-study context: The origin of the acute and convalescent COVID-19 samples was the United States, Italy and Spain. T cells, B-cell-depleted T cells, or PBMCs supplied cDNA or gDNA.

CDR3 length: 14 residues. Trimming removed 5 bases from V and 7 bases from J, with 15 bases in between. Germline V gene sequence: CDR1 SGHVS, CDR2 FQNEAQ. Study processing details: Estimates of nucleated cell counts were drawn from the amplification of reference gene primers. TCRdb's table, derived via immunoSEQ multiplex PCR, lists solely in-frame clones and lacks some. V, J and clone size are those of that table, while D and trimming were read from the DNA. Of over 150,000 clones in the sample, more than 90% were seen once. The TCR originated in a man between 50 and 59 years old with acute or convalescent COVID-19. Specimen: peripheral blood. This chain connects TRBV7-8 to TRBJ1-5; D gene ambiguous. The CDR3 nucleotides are TGTGCCAGCAGCCCCCAAAGTGTTGGCCAGCCCCAGCATTTT. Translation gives CASSPQSVGQPQHF.